These 10 T cell receptor beta chains were sequenced from one sample in a study of cytomegalovirus exposure and HLA in healthy donors. TCRdb's copy holds only in-frame clones and misses some; the assay was immunoSEQ multiplex PCR. The sample lists more than 65,000 clones, about 95% occurring once. Sequencing used PBMCs. The receptor set was obtained from a young woman in good health and CMV-seronegative.

The chain recombines TRBV5-1 with TRBJ2-3; 8 nucleotides line up with TRBD2. The CDR3 contains 16 residues. The germline gives CDR1 SGHRS, CDR2 YFSETQ. The V gene end was trimmed by 4 bases and the J gene end by 0 bases; junction bases not matched to a gene: 7. This CDR3 reads CASSVSGNPSTDTQYF. The CDR3, as DNA: TGCGCCAGCAGCGTTAGCGGGAATCCCAGCACAGATACGCAGTATTTT.

The rearrangement uses TRBV5-1 and TRBJ2-2; unclear D gene. Germline values: CDR1 SGHRS, CDR2 YFSETQ. This CDR3 has 13 residues. The V gene lost 1 base and the J gene lost 4 bases, with 5 bases spanning the gap. CDR3 residues: CASSLTATGELFF. The CDR3 DNA reads as TGCGCCAGCAGCTTGACAGCCACCGGGGAGCTGTTTTTT.

The chain is built from TRBV19 and TRBJ2-1; a weak D match, TRBD1 (6 bases). Trimming shortened V by 3 bases and J by 4 bases, and 13 bases separated the two germline ends. Germline V gene data show CDR1 as LNHDA and CDR2 as SQIVND (reference sequence). The CDR3 is made up of 15 amino acids. The chain's CDR3 is CASSIPGTNYNEQFF. The DNA for the CDR3 is TGTGCCAGTAGTATCCCCGGGACAAATTACAATGAGCAGTTCTTC.

V is TRBV16 and J is TRBJ2-5; TRBD2 might be the D (5 bases). CDR3 length equals 15 residues. V lost 0 bases and J lost 1, with 9 bases in between. Per germline, CDR1 KGHSY and CDR2 FQNENV. The CDR3 is CASSQSAAPQETQYF. Here the CDR3 DNA reads TGTGCCAGCAGCCAATCAGCGGCCCCCCAAGAGACCCAGTACTTC. The full variable domain, rest sourced from reference TRBV16 and TRBJ2-5, is GEEVAQTPKHLVRGEGQKAKLYCAPIKGHSYVFWYQQVLKNEFKFLISFQNENVFDETGMPKERFSAKCLPNSPCSLEIQATKLEDSAVYFCASSQSAAPQETQYFGPGTRLLVL.

J is TRBJ2-1 and V is TRBV2; D uncertain. The germline V gene encodes CDR1 SNHLY and CDR2 FYNNEI. Trimming left V 4 bases short and J 8 bases short, with 9 bases between. The CDR3 runs to 12 residues. The CDR3 region is CASSGIGHEQFF. The CDR3 nucleotides are TGTGCCAGCAGTGGAATCGGTCATGAGCAGTTCTTC.

V and J are TRBV6-6 and TRBJ1-1; 8 bases are shared with TRBD1. CDR1 is MNHNY, CDR2 SVGAGI, per germline (reference sequence). The trim removed 9 bases at V and 4 bases at J, leaving 10 bases unmatched. The length of the CDR3 is 14 residues. CDR3 loop: CASYTGTGVTEAFF. The DNA of the CDR3 is TGTGCCAGTTATACCGGGACAGGCGTCACTGAAGCTTTCTTT.

The genes are TRBV18 and TRBJ1-2; D is ambiguous. Trimming cost V 3 bases and J 2 bases, with 7 bases left between them. Per germline, CDR1 KGHSH and CDR2 LQKENI. This CDR3 has 13 amino acids. The chain's CDR3 is CASSPAENYGYTF. The CDR3 DNA reads TGTGCCAGCTCACCGGCGGAAAACTATGGCTACACCTTC.

The rearrangement joins TRBV5-6 to TRBJ1-1; D is undetermined. Germline V gives CDR1 SGHDT, CDR2 YYEEEE. The CDR3 is 13 residues long. V gave up 2 bases and J gave up 1 base, with 6 bases separating them. This chain's CDR3 is CASSLRGNTEAFF. CDR3 nucleotides: TGTGCCAGCAGCTTAAGAGGGAACACTGAAGCTTTCTTT.

V gene TRBV1 combines with J gene TRBJ2-1; the table assigns TRBD2, which was not confirmed against the DNA. TRBV1 is listed as a pseudogene. The CDR3 is made up of 15 amino acids. CDR3: CTSSQLAGGPNEQFF. The CDR3 DNA is TGCACCAGCAGCCAACTAGCGGGAGGGCCAAATGAGCAGTTCTTC.

The rearrangement joins TRBV5-1 to TRBJ2-7; TRBD1 agrees at 11 bases. The CDR3 loop spans 19 amino acids. Trimming took 2 bases from V and 5 from J; bases not matched to a gene: 18. Germline assignment: CDR1 SGHRS and CDR2 YFSETQ. The CDR3 bases are TGCGCCAGCAGCTTTTTCGGCCTCAGTCCGGGACAGGGGGTGCACGAGCAGTACTTC. As protein: CASSFFGLSPGQGVHEQYF.